A single sample gave rise to the 25 T cell receptor beta chains below, sequenced in a study of blood T cell repertoires in COVID-19. Method: immunoSEQ multiplex PCR; TCRdb's copy keeps in-frame clones and lacks some. Of under 300,000 clones listed, about 90% are singletons. The material sequenced was PBMCs or T cells enriched from blood (not recorded which). Receptor source: a woman aged 40 to 50 with acute COVID-19.

To note about this clone: The junction departs from germline at one end; a sequencing error may be responsible. The chain recombines TRBV2 with TRBJ2-7; TRBD2 might be the D (6 bases). The CDR3 loop spans 11 amino acids. Germline V gives CDR1 SNHLY, CDR2 FYNNEI. CDR3 nucleotides: TGTGCCAGCAGTCTCCGGGACTCGACTTTCTTC. Its translation: CASSLRDSTFF.

The V call is TRBV7-2, the J call TRBJ2-7; the match to TRBD2 covers 7 bases. V shed 4 bases, J shed 1 base, and the junction held 7 bases outside the gene matches. This CDR3 is 15 amino acids long. Germline-derived CDR1 and CDR2 are SGHTA and FQGNSA. The CDR3 bases are TGTGCCAGCAGCTACGAGACTAGCCGATCCTACGAGCAGTACTTC. It is translated as CASSYETSRSYEQYF.

This clone was detected only a few times. The gene calls are TRBV3-1 (or the pseudogene TRBV3-2) and TRBJ2-3, with D possibly matching TRBD2 (5 bases). CDR3 size: 16 residues. V lost 0 bases to trimming and J lost 0 bases, with 10 bases between them. Germline V CDR1 and CDR2: LGHDT, YNNKEL (reference sequence). CDR3 protein: CASSQDPLASTDTQYF. The CDR3 nucleotides are TGTGCCAGCAGCCAAGACCCTCTAGCTAGCACAGATACGCAGTATTTT.

This sequence joins TRBV2 and TRBJ1-6; D gene ambiguous. The CDR3 has 14 residues. Trimming removed 4 bases from V and 8 bases from J, with 12 bases in between. Germline V CDR1 and CDR2: SNHLY, FYNNEI. CDR3 in DNA: TGTGCCAGCAGTGCAGGCATTTCGGATTCACCCCTCCACTTT. This gives the protein CASSAGISDSPLHF.

V and J are TRBV10-2 and TRBJ2-3; 8 positions agree with TRBD2. The CDR3 spans 15 residues. In germline, CDR1 is WSHSY, CDR2 SAAADI. The trim removed 6 bases at V and 0 bases at J, leaving 5 bases unmatched. The CDR3 protein is CASRNSGTSTDTQYF. CDR3 nucleotide sequence: TGCGCCAGCAGGAATAGCGGGACTAGCACAGATACGCAGTATTTT.

This clone was seen repeatedly, ten times or more. V and J are TRBV3-1 (or the pseudogene TRBV3-2) and TRBJ2-7; 8 bases agree with TRBD2. The ends lost 0 bases at V and 4 bases at J; junction bases unmatched: 8. The CDR3 has 16 amino acids. The germline CDR1 and CDR2 sequences are LGHDT and YNNKEL (reference sequence). The DNA for the CDR3 is TGTGCCAGCAGCCAAGAAGTCGGGAGGGCCGGGTACGAGCAGTACTTC. The encoded protein is CASSQEVGRAGYEQYF.

This sequence joins TRBV5-4 and TRBJ1-1, with D perhaps TRBD1 (5 bases). CDR1 is SGHNT and CDR2 is YYREEE in the germline V gene (reference sequence). The CDR3 has 14 residues. Trimming shortened V by 5 bases and J by 1 base, and 12 bases separated the two germline ends. CDR3 sequence: CASSSDGQNTEAFF. Here the CDR3 DNA reads TGTGCCAGCAGTTCGGACGGACAGAACACTGAAGCTTTCTTT.

This chain joins TRBV3-1 (or the pseudogene TRBV3-2) and TRBJ2-1; 13 nucleotides align to TRBD2. J was trimmed by 6 bases and V by 5 bases; bases with no gene match: 4. The CDR3 length is 15 residues. CDR1 is LGHDT, CDR2 YNNKEL, per germline (reference sequence). DNA of the CDR3: TGTGCCAGCAGCACTAGCGGGAGGGCCGGCAATGAGCAGTTCTTC. Translation gives CASSTSGRAGNEQFF.

The count of this clone is one. The chain uses TRBV7-6 and TRBJ2-1; D perhaps matches TRBD1 (5 bases). The CDR3 runs 11 residues. Germline lookup yields CDR1 SGHVS and CDR2 FNYEAQ. V was pared by 5 bases and J by 10 bases, with 9 bases between. The CDR3 DNA reads TGTGCCAGCAGCAGCAGGGTCGAGCAGTTCTTC. It specifies CASSSRVEQFF.

V usage is TRBV20-1 and J usage is TRBJ2-7; 9 bases align to TRBD2. CDR1 is DFQATT and CDR2 is SNEGSKA in the germline V gene (reference sequence). V lost 3 bases, J lost 2 bases, and 8 bases stayed unmatched. The length of the CDR3 is 15 residues. The CDR3 loop reads CSASPASGATYEQYF. The CDR3 DNA sequence: TGCAGTGCTAGTCCGGCTAGCGGGGCTACCTACGAGCAGTACTTC.

The chain has TRBV7-3 and TRBJ1-2, with 9 nucleotides matching TRBD1. V lost 2 bases, J lost 4 bases, and 8 bases stayed unmatched. This CDR3 comprises 16 residues. The germline V gene has CDR1 SGHTA and CDR2 FQGTGA. The CDR3, as DNA: TGTGCCAGCAGCTTAGGGCCACAGGGGGCAGGCTATGGCTACACCTTC. Its translation: CASSLGPQGAGYGYTF.

As to this clone: An end of the junction differs from the germline gene, which may be a read error. V and J are TRBV27 and TRBJ2-7; TRBD2 aligns across 8 bases. This CDR3 is 17 amino acids long. Germline V gene lookup returns CDR1 MNHEY and CDR2 SMNVEV (reference sequence). The CDR3 DNA sequence: TGTGCCAGCACTTTATGGGCGTCGAGCGGGAGCTCCTACGAGCAGTACTTC. Protein sequence: CASTLWASSGSSYEQYF.

This clone was recorded only once. V is TRBV7-2 and J is TRBJ2-2; 12 bases are a match to TRBD2. The length of the CDR3 is 15 residues. The J segment lost 5 bases and the V segment lost 5 bases, leaving 3 bases of the junction unmatched. The V gene's germline CDR1 is SGHTA and CDR2 FQGNSA. The CDR3 DNA reads as TGTGCCAGCAGCGAACTAGCGGGAGGTACCGGGGAGCTGTTTTTT. This sequence encodes CASSELAGGTGELFF.

The chain has TRBV4-2 and TRBJ1-1; D is perhaps TRBD1 (6 bases). V lost 0 bases and J 1 base, leaving 6 bases between the germline ends. This CDR3 region has 14 residues. The V gene's germline CDR1 is LGHNA and CDR2 YNFKEQ. The CDR3 DNA is TGTGCCAGCAGCCAAGACAGGGGGAACACTGAAGCTTTCTTT. Amino acids: CASSQDRGNTEAFF.

The chain joins TRBV7-8 to TRBJ1-5; 7 bases are a match to TRBD1. The junction had 4 bases not matched to a gene; V was cut back by 1 base and J by 4 bases. CDR1 and CDR2 from the germline V gene are SGHVS and FQNEAQ. The CDR3 has 15 amino acids. The CDR3 here is CASSLEGRGNQPQHF. In DNA form, the CDR3 reads TGTGCCAGCAGCTTAGAAGGCAGGGGGAATCAGCCCCAGCATTTT.

The gene calls are TRBV2 and TRBJ2-5, with TRBD2 matching over 15 bases. This CDR3 contains 15 residues. The J segment lost 5 bases and the V segment lost 6 bases, leaving 4 bases of the junction unmatched. Germline assignment: CDR1 SNHLY and CDR2 FYNNEI. The CDR3 loop reads CASRGGTSGRETQYF. The CDR3 nucleotides read TGTGCCAGCAGAGGGGGGACTAGCGGGAGGGAGACCCAGTACTTC.

This chain joins TRBV19 and TRBJ1-6; D gene unclear. Trimming shortened V by 1 base and J by 5 bases, and 9 bases separated the two germline ends. This CDR3 has 15 amino acids. In germline, CDR1 is LNHDA, CDR2 SQIVND (reference sequence). Here the CDR3 reads CASSIATKDNSPLHF. As DNA, the CDR3 is TGTGCCAGTAGTATAGCAACAAAAGATAATTCACCCCTCCACTTT.

The rearrangement uses TRBV6-2 or TRBV6-3 and TRBJ2-1; a possible D gene is TRBD1 (8 bases). Germline CDR1 and CDR2: MNHEY and SVGEGT. The CDR3 runs 15 residues. Trimming removed 6 bases at V and 8 bases at J, with 20 bases between. The CDR3 spells CASSSIRQGRDEQFF. DNA of the CDR3: TGTGCCAGCAGCTCCATTCGACAGGGGAGGGATGAGCAGTTCTTC.

The rearrangement uses TRBV5-1 and TRBJ2-7, with 11 bases that match TRBD2. Losses at the gene ends were 4 bases for V and 4 bases for J; bases not matched to a gene: 10. Germline V CDR1 and CDR2: SGHRS, YFSETQ. This CDR3 region has 16 residues. CDR3 nucleotide sequence: TGCGCCAGCAGCCCGGGAGGGACTAGCGGATCATACGAGCAGTACTTC. It codes for CASSPGGTSGSYEQYF. Full variable domain (rest looked up from reference TRBV5-1 and TRBJ2-7): KAGVTQTPRYLIKTRGQQVTLSCSPISGHRSVSWYQQTPGQGLQFLFEYFSETQRNKGNFPGRFSGRQFSNSRSEMNVSTLELGDSALYLCASSPGGTSGSYEQYFGPGTRLTVT.

The rearrangement links TRBV6-5 to TRBJ1-2; 7 nucleotides match TRBD1. The CDR3 has 13 residues. From germline, CDR1 is MNHEY and CDR2 SVGAGI. Germline trimming cut 6 bases from V and 10 bases from J; bases unmatched to any gene: 11. CDR3 sequence reads: CASRDPGTASYTF. The CDR3 nucleotides read TGTGCCAGCAGGGACCCAGGGACAGCCTCCTACACCTTC.

The V call is TRBV25-1, the J call TRBJ2-1; 7 nucleotides align to TRBD2. CDR1 is MGHDK and CDR2 is SYGVNS in the germline V gene. This CDR3 region has 17 residues. Trimming at V came to 3 bases and at J to 0 bases, leaving 8 bases not matched to a gene. In DNA form, the CDR3 reads TGTGCCAGCAGTGACGACACTACTAGCGTCTCCTACAATGAGCAGTTCTTC. Its translation: CASSDDTTSVSYNEQFF.

This clone was picked up one time. The chain combines TRBV2 with TRBJ1-3; 8 nucleotides match TRBD1. This CDR3 comprises 14 residues. From germline, CDR1 is SNHLY and CDR2 FYNNEI. J was trimmed by 4 bases and V by 6 bases; bases with no gene match: 5. The CDR3 DNA is TGTGCCAGCAGCAAAGGACAGGGCGGAAACACCATATATTTT. Its translation: CASSKGQGGNTIYF.

V usage is TRBV15 and J usage is TRBJ2-1; TRBD2 aligns across 7 bases. The CDR3 contains 17 residues. Germline V gene sequence: CDR1 LNHNV, CDR2 YYDKDF (reference sequence). The V and J ends lost 0 bases and 4 bases, in that order; junction bases with no gene match: 9. The CDR3 DNA reads as TGTGCCACCAGCAGAGATATCACTAGCGCGAGATACAATGAGCAGTTCTTC. Its protein product is CATSRDITSARYNEQFF.

The rearrangement uses TRBV11-3 and TRBJ2-7, with 8 bases lining up with TRBD2. Germline lookup yields CDR1 SGHNT and CDR2 YENEEA. The CDR3 runs 15 residues. V was pared by 4 bases and J by 1 base, with 6 bases of the junction left unmatched. Here the CDR3 reads CASSSGTRNSYEQYF. Here the CDR3 DNA reads TGTGCCAGCAGCTCCGGGACTAGGAATTCCTACGAGCAGTACTTC.

This clone was seen only once. This chain links TRBV27 with TRBJ1-2, with D perhaps matching TRBD1 (5 bases). Germline-derived CDR1 and CDR2 are MNHEY and SMNVEV (reference sequence). Trimming pared 3 bases from V and 6 bases from J, leaving 11 bases between. The CDR3 is made up of 13 amino acids. The CDR3 region is CASSFREAHGYTF. The CDR3 DNA reads TGTGCCAGCAGTTTCAGGGAGGCTCATGGCTACACCTTC.